This paragraph reports one TCR beta chain. Its antigen is not known. This was a survey-level run. Repertoires were generated with immunoSEQ multiplex PCR, while TCRdb's copy carries only in-frame clones and drops some. This repertoire shows around 28,000 clones, more than 60% found once; its top ten account for approximately 0.98%. These data originate in a study of STAT5B mutations in CD4+ large granular lymphocyte leukemia. Study results and limitations: Patient CD4-sorted repertoires looked more clonal than healthy CD4+ repertoires, even without putative leukemic clones.

Controls came from buffy coats of healthy blood donors. The source material was CD4+ T cells from blood buffy coats. This TCR was sampled from a human donor in good health.

The CDR3 is CASSQEGIAGPLGEQFF. The CDR3 DNA follows: TGCGCCAGCAGCCAAGAGGGAATAGCGGGCCCCCTCGGGGAGCAGTTCTTC. The chain employs TRBV4-1 and TRBJ2-1; 7 bases are shared with TRBD2. Germline-derived CDR1 and CDR2 are MGHRA and YSYEKL. CDR3 length: 17 amino acids. J lost 10 bases, V lost 0 bases, and 15 bases had no gene match.